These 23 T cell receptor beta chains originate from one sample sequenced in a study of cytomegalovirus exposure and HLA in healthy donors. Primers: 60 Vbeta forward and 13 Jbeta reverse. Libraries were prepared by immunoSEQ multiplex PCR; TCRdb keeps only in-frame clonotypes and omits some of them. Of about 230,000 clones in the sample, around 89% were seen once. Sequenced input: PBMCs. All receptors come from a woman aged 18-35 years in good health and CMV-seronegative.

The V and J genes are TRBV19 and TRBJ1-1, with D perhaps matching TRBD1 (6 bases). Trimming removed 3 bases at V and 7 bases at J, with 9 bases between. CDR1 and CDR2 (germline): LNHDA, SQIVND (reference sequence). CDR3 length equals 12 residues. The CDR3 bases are TGTGCCAGTAGTATTCCACAGGGTGAAGCTTTCTTT. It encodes CASSIPQGEAFF. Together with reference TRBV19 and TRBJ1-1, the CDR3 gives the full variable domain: DGGITQSPKYLFRKEGQNVTLSCEQNLNHDAMYWYRQDPGQGLRLIYYSQIVNDFQKGDIAEGYSVSREKKESFPLTVTSAQKNPTAFYLCASSIPQGEAFFGQGTRLTVV.

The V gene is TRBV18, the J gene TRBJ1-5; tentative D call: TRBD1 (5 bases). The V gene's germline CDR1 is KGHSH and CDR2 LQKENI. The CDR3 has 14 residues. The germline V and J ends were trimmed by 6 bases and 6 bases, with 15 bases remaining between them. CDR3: CASSPDRSAQPQHF. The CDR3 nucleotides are TGTGCCAGCTCCCCCGACAGATCCGCTCAGCCCCAGCATTTT.

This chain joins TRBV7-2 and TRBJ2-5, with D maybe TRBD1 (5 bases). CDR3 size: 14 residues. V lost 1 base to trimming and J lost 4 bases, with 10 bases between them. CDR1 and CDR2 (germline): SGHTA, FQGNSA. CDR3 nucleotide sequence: TGTGCCAGCAGCTTAGAGGGGTCTCGAGAGACCCAGTACTTC. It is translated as CASSLEGSRETQYF.

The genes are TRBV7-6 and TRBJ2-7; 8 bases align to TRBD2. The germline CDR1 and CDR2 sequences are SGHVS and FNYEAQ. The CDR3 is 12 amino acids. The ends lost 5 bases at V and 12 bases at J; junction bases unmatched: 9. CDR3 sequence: CASSHPAGVSYF. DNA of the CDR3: TGTGCCAGCAGCCACCCAGCGGGAGTGTCGTACTTC.

CDR3 nucleotide sequence: TGTGCCAGCAGTTCTTTAGCGGGGGGAGCCTACAATGAGCAGTTCTTC. Amino acid sequence: CASSSLAGGAYNEQFF. The chain joins TRBV6-5 to TRBJ2-1, with 10 bases lining up with TRBD2. CDR3 length: 16 amino acids. Trimming took 4 bases from V and 2 from J; bases not matched to a gene: 5. Germline CDR1 is MNHEY and CDR2 is SVGAGI.

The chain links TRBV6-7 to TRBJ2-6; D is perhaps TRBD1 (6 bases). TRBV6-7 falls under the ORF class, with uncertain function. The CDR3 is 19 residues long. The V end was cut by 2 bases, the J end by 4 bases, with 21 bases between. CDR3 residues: CASSYTSRQGPGGANVLTF. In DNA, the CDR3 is TGTGCCAGCAGTTACACAAGCAGGCAGGGGCCTGGAGGGGCCAACGTCCTGACTTTC.

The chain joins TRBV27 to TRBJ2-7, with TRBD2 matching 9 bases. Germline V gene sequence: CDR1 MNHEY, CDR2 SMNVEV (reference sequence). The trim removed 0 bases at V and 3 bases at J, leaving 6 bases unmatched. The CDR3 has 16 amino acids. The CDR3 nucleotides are TGTGCCAGCAGTTTATCACGTCTAGCGGGAATCTACGAGCAGTACTTC. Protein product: CASSLSRLAGIYEQYF.

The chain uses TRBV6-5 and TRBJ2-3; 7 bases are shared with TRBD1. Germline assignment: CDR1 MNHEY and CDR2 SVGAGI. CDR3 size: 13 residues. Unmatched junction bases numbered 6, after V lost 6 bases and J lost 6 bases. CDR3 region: CASSRLQGDTQYF. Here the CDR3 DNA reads TGTGCCAGCAGCAGACTACAGGGGGATACGCAGTATTTT.

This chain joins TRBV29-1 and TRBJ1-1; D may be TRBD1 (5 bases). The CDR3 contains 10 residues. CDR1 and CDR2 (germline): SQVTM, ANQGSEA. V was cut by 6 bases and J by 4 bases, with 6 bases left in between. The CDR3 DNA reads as TGCAGCGTGGGGCGCACTGAAGCTTTCTTT. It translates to CSVGRTEAFF.

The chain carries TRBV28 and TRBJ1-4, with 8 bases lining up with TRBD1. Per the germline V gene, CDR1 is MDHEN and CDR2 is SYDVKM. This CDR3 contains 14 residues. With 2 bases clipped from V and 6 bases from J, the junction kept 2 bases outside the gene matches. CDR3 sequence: CASSLGTGYEKLFF. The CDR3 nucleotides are TGTGCCAGCAGTTTAGGGACAGGATATGAAAAACTGTTTTTT.

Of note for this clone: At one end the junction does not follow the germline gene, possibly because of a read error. As DNA, the CDR3 is TGTGCCAGCAGCCAAGATCGGGAGTCTAAGTGCTTC. This gives the protein CASSQDRESKCF. The genes are TRBV14 and TRBJ2-7, with a possible D match to TRBD2 (6 bases). Per the germline V gene, CDR1 is SGHDN and CDR2 is FVKESK. CDR3 length equals 12 residues.

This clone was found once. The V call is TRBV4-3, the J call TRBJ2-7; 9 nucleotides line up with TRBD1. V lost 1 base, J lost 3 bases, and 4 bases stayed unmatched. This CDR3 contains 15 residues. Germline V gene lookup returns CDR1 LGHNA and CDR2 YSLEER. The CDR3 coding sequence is TGCGCCAGCAGCCAAGCCCTGGACAGGGGCTACGAGCAGTACTTC. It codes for CASSQALDRGYEQYF.

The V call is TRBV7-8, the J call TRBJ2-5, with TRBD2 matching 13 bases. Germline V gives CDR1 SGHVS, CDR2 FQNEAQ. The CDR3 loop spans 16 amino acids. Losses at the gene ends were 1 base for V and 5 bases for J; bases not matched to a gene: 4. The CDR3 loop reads CASSLGLAGGFETQYF. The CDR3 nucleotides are TGTGCCAGCAGCTTAGGACTAGCGGGAGGATTCGAGACCCAGTACTTC.

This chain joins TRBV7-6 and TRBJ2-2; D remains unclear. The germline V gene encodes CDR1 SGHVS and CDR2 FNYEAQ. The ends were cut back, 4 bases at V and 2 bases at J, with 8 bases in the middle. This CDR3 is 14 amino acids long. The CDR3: CASSSTTNTGELFF. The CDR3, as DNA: TGTGCCAGCAGCTCGACAACCAACACCGGGGAGCTGTTTTTT.

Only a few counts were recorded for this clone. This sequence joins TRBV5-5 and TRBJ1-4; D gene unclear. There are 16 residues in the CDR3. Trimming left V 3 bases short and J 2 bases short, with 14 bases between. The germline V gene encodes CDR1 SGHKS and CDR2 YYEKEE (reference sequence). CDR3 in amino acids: CASSYPGGPTNEKLFF. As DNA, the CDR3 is TGTGCCAGCAGCTACCCGGGCGGGCCCACTAATGAAAAACTGTTTTTT.

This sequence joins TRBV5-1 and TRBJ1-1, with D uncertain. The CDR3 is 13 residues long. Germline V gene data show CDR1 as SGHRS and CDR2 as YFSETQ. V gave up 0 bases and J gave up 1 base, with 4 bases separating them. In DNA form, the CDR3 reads TGCGCCAGCAGCTTGGCACAGAACACTGAAGCTTTCTTT. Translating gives CASSLAQNTEAFF.

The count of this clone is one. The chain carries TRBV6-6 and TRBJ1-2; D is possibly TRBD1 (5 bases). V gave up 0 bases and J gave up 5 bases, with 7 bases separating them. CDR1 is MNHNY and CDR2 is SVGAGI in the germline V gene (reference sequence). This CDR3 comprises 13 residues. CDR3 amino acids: CASSYSDIYGYTF. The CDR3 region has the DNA TGTGCCAGCAGTTACTCGGACATTTATGGCTACACCTTC.

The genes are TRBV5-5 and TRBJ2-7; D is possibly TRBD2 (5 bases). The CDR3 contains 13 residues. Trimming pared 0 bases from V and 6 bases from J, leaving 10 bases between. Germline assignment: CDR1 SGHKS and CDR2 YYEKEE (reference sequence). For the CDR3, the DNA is TGTGCCAGCAGCTTGGTTGCGGGCCTCGAGCAGTACTTC. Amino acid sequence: CASSLVAGLEQYF. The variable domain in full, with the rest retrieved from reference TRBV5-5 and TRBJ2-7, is DAGVTQSPTHLIKTRGQQVTLRCSPISGHKSVSWYQQVLGQGPQFIFQYYEKEERGRGNFPDRFSARQFPNYSSELNVNALLLGDSALYLCASSLVAGLEQYFGPGTRLTVT.

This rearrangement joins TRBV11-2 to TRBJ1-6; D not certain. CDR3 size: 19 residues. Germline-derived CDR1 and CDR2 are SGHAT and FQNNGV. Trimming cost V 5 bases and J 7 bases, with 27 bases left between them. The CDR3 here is CASSPELMFGRAVNSPLHF. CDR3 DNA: TGTGCCAGCAGCCCCGAGTTAATGTTTGGGCGAGCAGTAAATTCACCCCTCCACTTT.

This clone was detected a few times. CDR3 nucleotides: TGTGCCAGCAGCTTGGCGGTATTTGAAGCTTTCTTT. This encodes CASSLAVFEAFF. The V gene is TRBV7-9, the J gene TRBJ1-1; D gene ambiguous. Trimming took 3 bases from V and 7 from J, leaving 9 bases between them. Germline CDR1 is SEHNR and CDR2 is FQNEAQ (reference sequence). The CDR3 covers 12 residues.

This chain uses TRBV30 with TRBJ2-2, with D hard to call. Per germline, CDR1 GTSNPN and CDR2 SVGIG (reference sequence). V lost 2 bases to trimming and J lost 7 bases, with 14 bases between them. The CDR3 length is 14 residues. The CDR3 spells CAWSLGPSLGELFF. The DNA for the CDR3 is TGTGCCTGGAGTCTTGGCCCCTCGCTCGGGGAGCTGTTTTTT.

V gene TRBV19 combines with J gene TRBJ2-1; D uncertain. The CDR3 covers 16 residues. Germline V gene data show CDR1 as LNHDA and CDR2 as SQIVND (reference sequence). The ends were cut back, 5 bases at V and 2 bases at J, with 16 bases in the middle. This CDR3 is CASSDTPVPTYNEQFF. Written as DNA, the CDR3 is TGTGCCAGTAGTGACACCCCGGTACCGACCTACAATGAGCAGTTCTTC. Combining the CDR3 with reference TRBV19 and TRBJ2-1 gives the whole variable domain DGGITQSPKYLFRKEGQNVTLSCEQNLNHDAMYWYRQDPGQGLRLIYYSQIVNDFQKGDIAEGYSVSREKKESFPLTVTSAQKNPTAFYLCASSDTPVPTYNEQFFGPGTRLTVL.

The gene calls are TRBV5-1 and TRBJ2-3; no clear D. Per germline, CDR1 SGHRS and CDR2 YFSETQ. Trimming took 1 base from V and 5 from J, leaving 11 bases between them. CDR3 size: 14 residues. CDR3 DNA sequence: TGCGCCAGCAGCTTGACCGCGTCGGGAGATACGCAGTATTTT. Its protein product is CASSLTASGDTQYF. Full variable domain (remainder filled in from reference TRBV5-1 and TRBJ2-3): KAGVTQTPRYLIKTRGQQVTLSCSPISGHRSVSWYQQTPGQGLQFLFEYFSETQRNKGNFPGRFSGRQFSNSRSEMNVSTLELGDSALYLCASSLTASGDTQYFGPGTRLTVL.